The present entry profiles one T cell receptor beta chain with its context. Its target is unknown. Method: immunoSEQ multiplex PCR; TCRdb's copy keeps in-frame clones and lacks some. The sample has more than 80,000 clones; roughly 90% are singletons. The CDR3 contains 15 residues. Germline V gives CDR1 SGHAT, CDR2 FQNNGV. V was cut by 1 base and J by 0 bases, with 7 bases left in between. This entry comes from a study of OX40 agonist ivuxolimab in advanced cancers. Study-level information: Ivuxolimab is a fully human IgG2 antibody that activates OX40 (CD134). Around 40% of patients had received prior checkpoint inhibitor therapy.

Overall study findings and caveats: Averaging showed that CD8+ T cells had more expanded clones than CD4+ did. Among patients with partial responses at 0.1-3.0 mg/kg, clonal expansion was among the lowest.

The V gene is TRBV11-2, the J gene TRBJ1-3; D not certain. The sequence came from an adult with an advanced solid tumor such as melanoma, head and neck, liver or kidney cancer. Source: CD4+ or CD8+ T cells sorted from blood, taken in a trial of the OX40 agonist ivuxolimab. The CDR3 region has the DNA TGTGCCAGCAGCTTAGGTCAGGACTCTGGAAACACCATATATTTT. Its translation is CASSLGQDSGNTIYF. The whole variable domain, filled in from reference TRBV11-2 and TRBJ1-3, reads EAGVAQSPRYKIIEKRQSVAFWCNPISGHATLYWYQQILGQGPKLLIQFQNNGVVDDSQLPKDRFSAERLKGVDSTLKIQPAKLEDSAVYLCASSLGQDSGNTIYFGEGSWLTVV.